This TCR beta chain was obtained from a study of T cells in Graves' hyperthyroidism and ophthalmopathy. Every diagnosis used clinical symptoms, serum thyroxine and TRAb, thyroid ultrasound and orbital computed tomography. Notes on this clonotype: The antigen remains unidentified.

Study observations and caveats: Before onset, ophthalmopathy was predicted by the model a median around 6 months earlier. The majority of expanded thyroid clonotypes above 0.001 also appeared in blood. Patients with ophthalmopathy were separated from those with stable hyperthyroidism by a 13 V-J model.

RNA transcripts yielded amplified TCR beta CDR3 regions. A set of HTBI primers served as the primers for a first-round RT-PCR of the TCR CDR3. TCRdb itself ran the multiplex PCR reads through MiXCR, one entry per CDR3 protein. The repertoire holds over 650,000 distinct CDR3 sequences, with 40% to 55% as singletons. The CDR3 sequence is 15 residues long. The V gene end was trimmed by 3 bases and the J gene end by 9 bases; junction bases not matched to a gene: 6. Germline CDR1 reads LNHNV; CDR2 reads YYDKDF (reference sequence). The sequenced sample was peripheral blood or thyroid tissue (not recorded which). This TCR was recovered from an adult man with Graves' disease, either hyperthyroidism or ophthalmopathy (not recorded which). V usage is TRBV15 and J usage is TRBJ1-6, with 9 nucleotides matching TRBD1. For the CDR3, the DNA is TGTGCCACCAGCAGCGGGGACAGGGAGGGTTCACCCCTCCACTTT. This gives the protein CATSSGDREGSPLHF.